The present TCR beta chain was sequenced within a study of blood T cell repertoires in COVID-19. Study overall: Italy, Spain and the United States were the sources of the convalescent and acute COVID-19 samples. T cells, B-cell-depleted T cells, or PBMCs supplied cDNA or gDNA.

CDR3 size: 15 residues. The V gene's germline CDR1 is SGHAT and CDR2 FQNNGV. V lost 2 bases, J lost 0 bases, and 11 bases lay in between. Original processing notes: Reference gene primer amplification yielded estimated nucleated cell counts. Profiling relied on immunoSEQ multiplex PCR, and the TCRdb table lists in-frame clones only, not all of them. The V and J calls and clone size are taken from that table; D and trimming were inferred from the DNA. The top ten hold about 2.2% of the sample, which has approximately 130,000 clones, roughly 69% seen once. The sample was peripheral blood. The V call is TRBV11-2, the J call TRBJ2-7; a weak D match, TRBD2 (7 bases). This clonotype originated in a woman between 65 and 79 years old with acute or convalescent COVID-19. Here the CDR3 reads CASSLMGGASYEQYF. Here the CDR3 DNA reads TGTGCCAGCAGCTTAATGGGGGGGGCCTCCTACGAGCAGTACTTC.